This TCR beta chain was recovered during a study of blood T cell repertoires in COVID-19. Study-level background: In each case, the material was cDNA or gDNA derived from T cells, B-cell-depleted T cells, or PBMCs.

The germline V gene encodes CDR1 MNHEY and CDR2 SVGAGI. Deletions cut 2 bases from V and 2 bases from J, with 12 bases between. This CDR3 region has 15 residues. In the source study's methods: Reference gene primer amplification yielded estimated nucleated cell counts. Produced via immunoSEQ multiplex PCR; TCRdb's table is partial and in-frame only. The V and J calls and clone size were taken over from that table, and D and trimming were inferred from the DNA. This sample has approximately 100,000 clones; roughly 84% occur once, and the top ten carry under 2.5%. The origin of this receptor is a human donor in a cohort sampled during active COVID-19. The source material was peripheral blood. V usage is TRBV6-5 and J usage is TRBJ1-2, with D perhaps matching TRBD1 (5 bases). CDR3 sequence (DNA): TGTGCCAGCAGTTACGATTCTAGGGGAAACTATGGCTACACCTTC. Amino acids: CASSYDSRGNYGYTF.